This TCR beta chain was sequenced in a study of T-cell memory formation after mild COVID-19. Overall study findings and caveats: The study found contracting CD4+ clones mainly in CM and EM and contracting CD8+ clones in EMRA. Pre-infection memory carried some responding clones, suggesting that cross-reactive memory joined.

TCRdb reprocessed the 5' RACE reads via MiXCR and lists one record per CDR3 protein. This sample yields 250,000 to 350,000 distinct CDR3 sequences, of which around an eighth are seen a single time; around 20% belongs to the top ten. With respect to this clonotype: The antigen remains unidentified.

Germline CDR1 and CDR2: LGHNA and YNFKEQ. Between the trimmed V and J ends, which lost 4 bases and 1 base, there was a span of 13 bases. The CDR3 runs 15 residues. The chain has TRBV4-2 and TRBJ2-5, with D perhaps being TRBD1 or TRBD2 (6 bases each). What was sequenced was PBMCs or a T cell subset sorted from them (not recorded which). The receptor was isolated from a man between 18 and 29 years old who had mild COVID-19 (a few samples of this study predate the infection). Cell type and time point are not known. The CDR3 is CASSPSGASQETQYF. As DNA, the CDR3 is TGTGCCAGCAGCCCCTCGGGGGCCTCCCAAGAGACCCAGTACTTC.